Presented here are 18 T cell receptor beta chains from one specimen sequenced in a study of cytomegalovirus exposure and HLA in healthy donors. PCR involved 60 Vbeta and 13 Jbeta primers. Clones were read by immunoSEQ multiplex PCR, and TCRdb kept only the in-frame ones, dropping some. The data hold roughly 81,000 clones, with roughly 73% observed a single time. Sample: PBMCs. Receptors were obtained from a boy younger than 18 in good health and CMV-seronegative.

This chain links TRBV28 with TRBJ1-2; D gene unclear. Germline V lookup: CDR1 MDHEN, CDR2 SYDVKM. This CDR3 has 15 residues. The ends were cut back, 2 bases at V and 3 bases at J, with 13 bases in the middle. As DNA, the CDR3 is TGTGCCAGCAGTTTAGAGGGATACCTATACTATGGCTACACCTTC. Amino acids: CASSLEGYLYYGYTF.

V is TRBV14 and J is TRBJ1-2; TRBD1 might be the D (6 bases). This CDR3 contains 12 residues. The V and J ends lost 3 bases and 7 bases respectively, with 9 bases between them. Germline V CDR1 and CDR2: SGHDN, FVKESK. CDR3 coding DNA: TGTGCCAGCAGCCACAGGGGCGGTGGCTACACCTTC. Amino acid sequence: CASSHRGGGYTF.

The chain employs TRBV6-5 and TRBJ1-5; 7 bases agree with TRBD1. The germline CDR1 and CDR2 sequences are MNHEY and SVGAGI. V was pared by 6 bases and J by 2 bases, with 7 bases of the junction left unmatched. The CDR3 length is 15 residues. CDR3 amino acids: CASSTGDIGNQPQHF. The DNA for the CDR3 is TGTGCCAGCAGCACAGGGGATATAGGCAATCAGCCCCAGCATTTT.

This chain joins TRBV29-1 and TRBJ1-1; D perhaps matches TRBD1 (6 bases). Germline assignment: CDR1 SQVTM and CDR2 ANQGSEA. CDR3 length: 14 amino acids. The CDR3 DNA sequence: TGCAGTTATGACAGGTCCCCCATGAACACTGAAGCTTTCTTT. Residues: CSYDRSPMNTEAFF.

The chain couples TRBV7-2 to TRBJ1-5; D uncertain. Germline loops: CDR1 SGHTA, CDR2 FQGNSA. V was shortened by 2 bases and J by 3 bases, with 14 bases between the two germline ends. This CDR3 is built from 16 residues. The CDR3 is CASSLLGRPTNQPQHF. The CDR3 region has the DNA TGTGCCAGCAGCTTATTGGGCAGGCCCACCAATCAGCCCCAGCATTTT. Drawing the rest from reference TRBV7-2 and TRBJ1-5, the complete variable domain is GAGVSQSPSNKVTEKGKDVELRCDPISGHTALYWYRQSLGQGLEFLIYFQGNSAPDKSGLPSDRFSAERTGGSVSTLTIQRTQQEDSAVYLCASSLLGRPTNQPQHFGDGTRLSIL.

The V call is TRBV29-1, the J call TRBJ1-2; D may be TRBD1 (6 bases). Germline V lookup: CDR1 SQVTM, CDR2 ANQGSEA. This CDR3 is 13 amino acids long. The ends were cut back, 1 base at V and 2 bases at J, with 8 bases in the middle. CDR3 coding DNA: TGCAGCGTTGAAGGGACAGCGAACTATGGCTACACCTTC. This sequence encodes CSVEGTANYGYTF. The entire variable domain, with the rest obtained from reference TRBV29-1 and TRBJ1-2, is as follows: SAVISQKPSRDICQRGTSLTIQCQVDSQVTMMFWYRQQPGQSLTLIATANQGSEATYESGFVIDKFPISRPNLTFSTLTVSNMSPEDSSIYLCSVEGTANYGYTFGSGTRLTVV.

The chain uses TRBV4-3 and TRBJ1-5; D not certain. The germline V and J ends were trimmed by 0 bases and 0 bases, with 12 bases remaining between them. Germline loops: CDR1 LGHNA, CDR2 YSLEER. This CDR3 has 17 residues. CDR3 region: CASSQDWRDYSNQPQHF. DNA for the CDR3: TGCGCCAGCAGCCAAGATTGGAGAGATTATAGCAATCAGCCCCAGCATTTT.

The chain has TRBV30 and TRBJ2-7; 16 bases agree with TRBD2. Per the germline V gene, CDR1 is GTSNPN and CDR2 is SVGIG (reference sequence). V trimming: 5 bases; J trimming: 5 bases; junction bases outside the gene matches: 9. CDR3 size: 16 residues. DNA of the CDR3: TGTGCCTGGGCCCCGGGACTAGCGGGGGGGCCGGACGAGCAGTACTTC. It specifies CAWAPGLAGGPDEQYF.

This clone was detected only a few times. The gene calls are TRBV29-1 and TRBJ2-1, with 7 bases fitting TRBD2. There are 12 residues in the CDR3. Germline CDR1 is SQVTM and CDR2 is ANQGSEA. V gave up 5 bases and J gave up 15 bases; unmatched junction bases: 13. CDR3 sequence (DNA): TGCAGCGTTTCCACTAGCGCCCGCCAGGGGTTCTTC. Protein sequence: CSVSTSARQGFF.

The rearrangement joins TRBV7-9 to TRBJ2-7; 14 nucleotides align to TRBD2. The CDR3 consists of 13 residues. Trimming took 11 bases from V and 4 from J; bases not matched to a gene: 4. In germline, CDR1 is SEHNR, CDR2 FQNEAQ (reference sequence). The CDR3 is CALGTSGSYEQYF. The CDR3 bases are TGTGCCCTTGGGACTAGCGGGAGTTACGAGCAGTACTTC.

The CDR3 DNA is TGTGCCAGCAGCTTGCTGGCAGTCCAAACCCAGTACTTC. Its translation: CASSLLAVQTQYF. The rearrangement uses TRBV5-4 and TRBJ2-5; the D is unclear. The ends were cut back, 1 base at V and 8 bases at J, with 12 bases in the middle. The CDR3 extends over 13 amino acids. In germline, CDR1 is SGHNT, CDR2 YYREEE (reference sequence).

V is TRBV11-2 and J is TRBJ1-3; TRBD1 aligns across 11 bases. The length of the CDR3 is 15 residues. Germline V gene lookup returns CDR1 SGHAT and CDR2 FQNNGV. Trimming took 4 bases from V and 4 from J; bases not matched to a gene: 3. The CDR3 spells CASSWTGGRGNTIYF. In nucleotides, the CDR3 is TGTGCCAGCAGCTGGACAGGGGGCCGCGGAAACACCATATATTTT. The whole variable domain, remainder taken from reference TRBV11-2 and TRBJ1-3, is EAGVAQSPRYKIIEKRQSVAFWCNPISGHATLYWYQQILGQGPKLLIQFQNNGVVDDSQLPKDRFSAERLKGVDSTLKIQPAKLEDSAVYLCASSWTGGRGNTIYFGEGSWLTVV.

Only a few counts were recorded for this clone. The chain uses TRBV6-5 and TRBJ1-1; D gene uncertain. CDR3 length: 13 amino acids. Germline CDR1 MNHEY, CDR2 SVGAGI. Trimming removed 7 bases at V and 0 bases at J, with 9 bases between. CDR3 protein: CASTLTVNTEAFF. The CDR3 nucleotides read TGTGCCAGCACCTTGACTGTGAACACTGAAGCTTTCTTT.

The chain couples TRBV5-6 to TRBJ2-7; D possibly corresponds to TRBD2 (5 bases). CDR3 size: 13 residues. Trimming took 2 bases from V and 2 from J, leaving 8 bases between them. CDR1 is SGHDT, CDR2 YYEEEE, per germline. This CDR3 reads CASSLWTAYEQYF. CDR3 nucleotide sequence: TGTGCCAGCAGCTTATGGACTGCCTACGAGCAGTACTTC. Drawing the rest from reference TRBV5-6 and TRBJ2-7, the complete variable domain is DAGVTQSPTHLIKTRGQQVTLRCSPKSGHDTVSWYQQALGQGPQFIFQYYEEEERQRGNFPDRFSGHQFPNYSSELNVNALLLGDSALYLCASSLWTAYEQYFGPGTRLTVT.

The chain links TRBV19 to TRBJ1-2, with 7 nucleotides matching TRBD1. CDR1 LNHDA and CDR2 SQIVND come from the germline V gene (reference sequence). The CDR3 runs 14 residues. V lost 4 bases, J lost 2 bases, and 4 bases stayed unmatched. CDR3: CASSTRQGNYGYTF. The CDR3 nucleotides are TGTGCCAGTAGTACTCGACAGGGAAACTATGGCTACACCTTC.

This clone was seen more than once but under ten times. The chain links TRBV30 to TRBJ1-5; no definite D call. Germline CDR1 is GTSNPN and CDR2 is SVGIG (reference sequence). Between the trimmed V and J ends, which lost 2 bases and 5 bases, there was a span of 10 bases. The CDR3 extends over 13 amino acids. The CDR3, as DNA: TGTGCCTGGAGTTTGCAGTCTGATCAGCCCCAGCATTTT. Translated: CAWSLQSDQPQHF.

This chain joins TRBV7-2 and TRBJ2-3; 10 positions match TRBD2. CDR1 is SGHTA, CDR2 FQGNSA, per germline. The CDR3 loop spans 16 amino acids. J was trimmed by 1 base and V by 2 bases; bases with no gene match: 3. This CDR3 is CASSLTSGGGTDTQYF. CDR3 bases: TGTGCCAGCAGCTTAACCAGCGGGGGGGGCACAGATACGCAGTATTTT.

The rearrangement uses TRBV19 and TRBJ1-2; D is perhaps TRBD1 (5 bases). The CDR3 loop spans 14 amino acids. Per germline, CDR1 LNHDA and CDR2 SQIVND (reference sequence). The ends were cut back, 1 base at V and 4 bases at J, with 10 bases in the middle. CDR3 nucleotide sequence: TGTGCCAGTAGTATAGTCGGGGGGTCCTATGGCTACACCTTC. Its protein product is CASSIVGGSYGYTF.